This entry is about one TCR beta chain. The antigen is not known. For TCR beta, libraries came from quantitative 5'-RACE with molecular barcodes. In TCRdb, the 5' RACE reads were re-called with MiXCR into one record per CDR3 protein. The repertoire includes 470,000 or so distinct CDR3 sequences, more than 25% of them detected once, and 0.75% to 0.9% sits in the top ten. The data stem from a study of CD8 T cells in ankylosing spondylitis. Study observations and caveats: CD8+ by phenotype, disease-linked clones were relatively rare in peripheral blood. A motif in TCR beta, a set of under 10 highly homologous variants, appeared characteristic of ankylosing spondylitis blood. Earlier authors reported some of these motif variants in reactive arthritis synovial fluid and blood. Matched ankylosing spondylitis synovial fluid reportedly showed significant enrichment of disease-linked clones.

The sequence was obtained from a male donor with ankylosing spondylitis. Sequencing was performed on blood, either unsorted or a sorted T cell fraction (not recorded which).

The CDR3 here is CAISESLQGPDTQYF. The CDR3 coding sequence is TGTGCCATCAGTGAGTCGTTGCAGGGACCAGATACGCAGTATTTT. The chain is built from TRBV10-3 and TRBJ2-3, with D perhaps TRBD1 or TRBD2 (5 bases each). The ends were cut back, 0 bases at V and 4 bases at J, with 11 bases in the middle. The CDR3 extends over 15 amino acids. Germline lookup yields CDR1 ENHRY and CDR2 SYGVKD.